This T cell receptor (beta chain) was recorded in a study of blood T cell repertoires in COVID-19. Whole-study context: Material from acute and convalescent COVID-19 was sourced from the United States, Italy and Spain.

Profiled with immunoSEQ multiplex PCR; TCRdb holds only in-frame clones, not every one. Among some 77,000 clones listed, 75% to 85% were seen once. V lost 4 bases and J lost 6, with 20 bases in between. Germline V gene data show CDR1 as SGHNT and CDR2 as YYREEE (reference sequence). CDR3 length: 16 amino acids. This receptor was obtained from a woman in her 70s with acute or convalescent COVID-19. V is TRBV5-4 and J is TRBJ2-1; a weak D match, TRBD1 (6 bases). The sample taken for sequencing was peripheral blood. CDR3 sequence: CASSGHTGNLGNEQFF. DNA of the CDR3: TGTGCCAGCAGCGGCCATACAGGGAACTTGGGCAATGAGCAGTTCTTC.